A selection of T cell receptor beta chains follows, all from one sample in a study of cytomegalovirus exposure and HLA in healthy donors. Assay: immunoSEQ multiplex PCR; the TCRdb copy retains only in-frame clones and omits some. In the table there are roughly 120,000 clones, 80% of which are singletons. The sample consisted of PBMCs. The source of these receptors is a female donor in good health and CMV-seropositive. CDR3s include the opening cysteine and the closing phenylalanine or tryptophan. The D gene is left open where the match is weak. Clone size is stated in some rows and not others, as once, few, many or a class when expanded.

j_gene | d_gene | abundance | v_gene | CDR3nt | CDR3aa
TRBJ2-1 | . | . | TRBV25-1 | TGTGCCAGCAGCGTGAGGCCACTATACAATGAGCAGTTCTTC | CASSVRPLYNEQFF
TRBJ2-2 | . | . | TRBV11-3 | TGTGCCAGCAGTTACGATGGACAAGGGGTTACCGGGGAGCTGTTTTTT | CASSYDGQGVTGELFF
TRBJ1-2 | . | . | TRBV6-1 | TGTGCCAGCAGTGAAGATGGAGGCGACTATGGCTACACCTTC | CASSEDGGDYGYTF
TRBJ1-5 | TRBD1 | . | TRBV19 | TGTGCCAGTACTAAGCTACAGGGGGATAATCAGCCCCAGCATTTT | CASTKLQGDNQPQHF
TRBJ2-2 | TRBD1 | . | TRBV7-2 | TGTGCCAGCAGCCTAACCGGGACAGTAAACACCGGGGAGCTGTTTTTT | CASSLTGTVNTGELFF
TRBJ1-3 | . | few | TRBV28 | TGTGCCAGCAGTACCCGGGGTTCGGGAAACACCATATATTTT | CASSTRGSGNTIYF
TRBJ2-1 | . | . | TRBV6-5 | TGTGCCAGCAGTTACTACCCGGGAGTGTCTGGCAATGAGCAGTTCTTC | CASSYYPGVSGNEQFF
TRBJ2-4 | . | . | TRBV6-6 | TGTGCCACTAACGGCCAGGGGATAGCCAAAAACATTCAGTACTTC | CATNGQGIAKNIQYF
TRBJ1-5 | TRBD1 | . | TRBV6-1 | TGTGCCAGCAGTCAGACAGGGACTAATCAGCCCCAGCATTTT | CASSQTGTNQPQHF
TRBJ2-2 | TRBD1 | few | TRBV4-3 | TGCGCCAGCAGCCAGCAGACAGGGATGCCGACCGGGGAGCTGTTTTTT | CASSQQTGMPTGELFF
TRBJ2-6 | TRBD1 | . | TRBV27 | TGTGCCACCGGACCCGCGACAGGGGCCCCTGGGGCCAACGTCCTGACTTTC | CATGPATGAPGANVLTF
TRBJ2-1 | TRBD1 | . | TRBV4-1 | TGCGCCAGCAGCCAAGGGACGACAGGGGTCCCCCCCTACAATGAGCAGTTCTTC | CASSQGTTGVPPYNEQFF
TRBJ2-7 | TRBD2 | . | TRBV7-9 | TGTGCCAGCAGCATCAGTAGCGGGGAGCAGTACTTC | CASSISSGEQYF
TRBJ2-7 | . | . | TRBV2 | TGTGCCAGCGGTCAGGAGGGTTGGGCCTACGAGCAGTACTTC | CASGQEGWAYEQYF
TRBJ2-7 | TRBD1 | . | TRBV7-9 | TGTTCCAGCAGCCTTCGGGACAGGGGGTTCCACGAGCAGTACTTC | CSSSLRDRGFHEQYF
TRBJ1-4 | TRBD1 | few | TRBV5-1 | TGCGCCAGCAGCTTGGAGGGGGCTAGGAATGAAAAACTGTTTTTT | CASSLEGARNEKLFF
TRBJ1-2 | TRBD1 | . | TRBV28 | TGTGCCAGCGGCTCATGGACAGGTGGCTACACCTTC | CASGSWTGGYTF
TRBJ2-7 | . | once | TRBV15 | TGTGCCACCAGCAGAGCCTTACAGGGTTCCTACGAGCAGTACTTC | CATSRALQGSYEQYF
TRBJ1-6 | . | . | TRBV25-1 | TGTGCCAGCAGACCAGGTTATTATAATTCACCCCTCCACTTT | CASRPGYYNSPLHF
TRBJ1-2 | TRBD1 | . | TRBV5-1 | TGCGCCAGCAACACAGGGGGGACAGGAGGCTACACCTTC | CASNTGGTGGYTF
TRBJ2-3 | TRBD2 | . | TRBV7-6 | TGTGCCAGCAGCTTGAGGAGCGGGGGGGCTACAGATACGCAGTATTTT | CASSLRSGGATDTQYF
TRBJ1-5 | . | . | TRBV4-1 | TGCGCCAGCAGTCAAGATCCCCTTAATCAGCCCCAGCATTTT | CASSQDPLNQPQHF
TRBJ1-1 | TRBD1 | . | TRBV11-2 | TGTGCCAGCAGCTTACCACCTTTGACAGGGCCTGAAGCTTTCTTT | CASSLPPLTGPEAFF
TRBJ2-6 | . | once | TRBV9 | TGTGCCAGCAGCGTCGCAGGGTTTACTGGGGCCAACGTCCTGACTTTC | CASSVAGFTGANVLTF
TRBJ1-6 | TRBD1 | . | TRBV11-2 | TGTGCCAGCAGCCCGGACAGGGGTGGAATTTCACCCCTCCACTTT | CASSPDRGGISPLHF
TRBJ1-5 | . | . | TRBV6-5 | TGTGCCAGCAGTTACTCCTCCCGTGAGAGGAATCAGCCCCAGCATTTT | CASSYSSRERNQPQHF
TRBJ2-2 | . | . | TRBV4-3 | TGCGCCAGCAGCCAAGCGACGCCGACAGCCGGAGGGGAGCTGTTTTTT | CASSQATPTAGGELFF
TRBJ2-7 | . | . | TRBV18 | TGTGCCAGCTCACCTCAGACAGGAACCTACGAGCAGTACTTC | CASSPQTGTYEQYF
TRBJ1-2 | . | . | TRBV28 | TGTGCCAGCAGTTTGGGGAGGGCCTACACCTTC | CASSLGRAYTF
TRBJ2-3 | TRBD2 | . | TRBV7-9 | TGTGCCAGCAGCTTAGGGACTAGCGGGACGTGGACAGATACGCAGTATTTT | CASSLGTSGTWTDTQYF
TRBJ1-5 | . | . | TRBV5-8 | TGTGCCAGCAGTAGTGATTTACAGCCCCAGCATTTT | CASSSDLQPQHF
TRBJ2-5 | TRBD2 | . | TRBV5-6 | TGTGCCAGCAGCGGCGGACTAGCGGGGGGGCCGTGGGAGACCCAGTACTTC | CASSGGLAGGPWETQYF
TRBJ2-3 | . | . | TRBV9 | TGTGCCAGCAGCACCTCCTCACAGGGAGATACGCAGTATTTT | CASSTSSQGDTQYF
TRBJ1-1 | TRBD1 | . | TRBV7-9 | TGTGCCAGCAGCTTAGGGACAGGGGAAGCTTTCTTT | CASSLGTGEAFF
TRBJ2-1 | . | . | TRBV11-2 | TGTGCCAGCAGCTTAGGCCAGTTCAATGAGCAGTTCTTC | CASSLGQFNEQFF
TRBJ1-6 | . | . | TRBV7-2 | TGTGCCAGCAGCTTAGGACCAGGGGCCACCGGGGACTATAATTCACCCCTCCACTTT | CASSLGPGATGDYNSPLHF
TRBJ1-2 | . | few | TRBV5-1 | TGCGCCAGCAGCTCGGGGGGATTAAGGGGCTACACCTTC | CASSSGGLRGYTF
TRBJ1-2 | . | . | TRBV7-2 | TGTGCCAGCAGCTTAGCCGGGGGGTCCGGAGGCTACACCTTC | CASSLAGGSGGYTF
TRBJ2-6 | . | . | TRBV14 | TGTGCCAGCAGCCCTCCCCGGGGAAGTTCTGGGGCCAACGTCCTGACTTTC | CASSPPRGSSGANVLTF
TRBJ2-5 | TRBD2 | . | TRBV7-2 | TGTGCCAGCAGCCCCCCGGGACTAGCGGGGGCCGGGGAGACCCAGTACTTC | CASSPPGLAGAGETQYF
TRBJ1-3 | TRBD1 | . | TRBV6-1 | TGTGCCAGCAGTGACCCATCAGGGGGCTCTGGAAACACCATATATTTT | CASSDPSGGSGNTIYF
TRBJ2-2 | . | . | TRBV7-9 | TGTGCCAGCAGCTTTGTTAGCGGCCGAACCGGGGAGCTGTTTTTT | CASSFVSGRTGELFF
TRBJ1-6 | TRBD1 | . | TRBV7-2 | TGTGCCAGCAGCCCGGGACAGCTACCCAATTCACCCCTCCACTTT | CASSPGQLPNSPLHF
TRBJ1-2 | TRBD1 | . | TRBV11-2 | TGTGCCAGCAGCTTTGGGACAGGGGGCAATGGCTACACCTTC | CASSFGTGGNGYTF
TRBJ2-1 | TRBD1 | . | TRBV4-2 | TGTGCCAGCAGCCAAGAGGGGACAGGAGTCTACAATGAGCAGTTCTTC | CASSQEGTGVYNEQFF
TRBJ1-2 | . | . | TRBV6-5 | TGTGCCAGCAGTTACTCGCAGGGGCACTATGGCTACACCTTC | CASSYSQGHYGYTF
TRBJ1-5 | TRBD1 | few | TRBV28 | TGTGCCAGCAGGTCGGGACAGAGAAGCAATCAGCCCCAGCATTTT | CASRSGQRSNQPQHF
TRBJ1-4 | . | . | TRBV7-2 | TGTGCCAGCAGCTTGCAGGGGACAAGGGAGAATGAAAAACTGTTTTTT | CASSLQGTRENEKLFF
TRBJ2-3 | TRBD1 | . | TRBV5-1 | TGCGCCAGCAGACTGACAGGGGTAAGCACAGATACGCAGTATTTT | CASRLTGVSTDTQYF
TRBJ2-5 | . | . | TRBV5-6 | TGTGCCAGCAGCGCCCGAAGGGGGATTGAGACCCAGTACTTC | CASSARRGIETQYF
TRBJ2-5 | . | . | TRBV4-1 | TGCGCCAGCAGCCAAAATACAGGAGGGCAGTACTTC | CASSQNTGGQYF
TRBJ2-2 | TRBD1 | . | TRBV5-1 | TGCGCCAGCAGCCAACAGGGGGCAGTTGTCGGGGAGCTGTTTTTT | CASSQQGAVVGELFF
TRBJ2-3 | TRBD1 | once | TRBV25-1 | TGTGCCAGCAGACGGACAGGGGGCACAGATACGCAGTATTTT | CASRRTGGTDTQYF
TRBJ1-5 | . | . | TRBV5-1 | TGCGCCAGCAGCTTGGCCCCGGGGGGCGATCAGCCCCAGCATTTT | CASSLAPGGDQPQHF